This T cell receptor beta chain was identified in a study of beta chain features in type 1 diabetes. This clone was observed a few times. The CDR3 has 16 amino acids. With 3 bases removed from V and 6 bases from J, the gap between germline ends came to 19 bases. CDR1 and CDR2 from the germline V gene are ENHRY and SYGVKD. What was sequenced were expressed TCRB transcripts, since all of the isolated RNA had been reverse transcribed. Some clones are missing from TCRdb's copy, which holds only in-frame ones; the method was immunoSEQ multiplex PCR. The sample comprises about 620,000 clones, about 16% of which are singletons, and about 0.093% rests with the top ten.

What was sequenced was naive CD4+ T cells from blood. This TCR was recovered from a man younger than 35 in good health. V usage is TRBV10-3 and J usage is TRBJ2-3; weak D call: TRBD2 (5 bases). The CDR3 region is CAISEPMGRVVDTQYF. Written as DNA, the CDR3 is TGTGCCATCAGTGAACCCATGGGGAGAGTTGTCGATACGCAGTATTTT.